This is a list of T cell receptor beta chains from one sample in a study of blood T cell repertoires in COVID-19. TCRdb's table, derived via immunoSEQ multiplex PCR, lists solely in-frame clones and lacks some. The top ten clones hold about 2% of a sample with a few hundred thousand clones, around 87% of them seen once. Specimen: peripheral blood. These receptor sequences come from a woman aged 60-75 years with COVID-19, enrolled during active disease. CDR3s include the opening cysteine and the closing phenylalanine or tryptophan. The D gene is left open where the match is weak. Size tells how often a clone was seen (once, few, many) or the class of an expanded clone, and some rows leave it out.

d_gene: NA; v_gene: TRBV5-1; abundance: NA; j_gene: TRBJ1-6; CDR3nt: TGCGCCAGCAGCTTGGAGGTCAGGGAATCACCCCTCCACTTT; CDR3aa: CASSLEVRESPLHF
d_gene: NA; v_gene: TRBV7-9; abundance: NA; j_gene: TRBJ1-1; CDR3nt: TGTGCCAGCAGCACGGTTCGAGCGACTGAAGCTTTCTTT; CDR3aa: CASSTVRATEAFF
d_gene: NA; v_gene: TRBV14; abundance: NA; j_gene: TRBJ1-6; CDR3nt: TGTGCCAGCAGACCGACAGGCGCTCTGTATAATTCACCCCTCCACTTT; CDR3aa: CASRPTGALYNSPLHF
d_gene: TRBD1; v_gene: TRBV19; abundance: NA; j_gene: TRBJ1-2; CDR3nt: TGTGCCAGTAGCCCTGGGACAGTGCGCGACTATGGCTACACCTTC; CDR3aa: CASSPGTVRDYGYTF
d_gene: TRBD1; v_gene: TRBV5-1; abundance: NA; j_gene: TRBJ2-7; CDR3nt: TGCGCCAGCAGCCCTTCGGGACAGGGTCGAGAGCAGTACTTC; CDR3aa: CASSPSGQGREQYF
d_gene: NA; v_gene: TRBV6-2/TRBV6-3; abundance: NA; j_gene: TRBJ2-2; CDR3nt: TGTGCCAGCAGTTTATGGGCATCCACCGGGGAGCTGTTTTTT; CDR3aa: CASSLWASTGELFF
d_gene: NA; v_gene: TRBV6-2/TRBV6-3; abundance: NA; j_gene: TRBJ1-1; CDR3nt: TGTGCCAGCAGTTACATGACAGAGGCTTTCTTT; CDR3aa: CASSYMTEAFF
d_gene: TRBD1; v_gene: TRBV19; abundance: NA; j_gene: TRBJ1-6; CDR3nt: TGTGCCAGTAGTCCTACAGGGGGCTCCTATAATTCACCCCTCCACTTT; CDR3aa: CASSPTGGSYNSPLHF
d_gene: NA; v_gene: TRBV19; abundance: NA; j_gene: TRBJ1-2; CDR3nt: TGTGCCAGTAGTTTCCGAGGGGGTATCGGCTATGGCTACACCTTC; CDR3aa: CASSFRGGIGYGYTF
d_gene: TRBD1; v_gene: TRBV7-2; abundance: once; j_gene: TRBJ1-2; CDR3nt: TGTGCCAGCAGCTCGGACAGGGTGGGTGGCTACACCTTC; CDR3aa: CASSSDRVGGYTF
d_gene: TRBD1; v_gene: TRBV7-7; abundance: NA; j_gene: TRBJ2-1; CDR3nt: TGTGCTAGCAGCCCCCGTCCGACAGGGGAAATTTTGAGTGAGCAGTTCTTC; CDR3aa: CASSPRPTGEILSEQFF
d_gene: TRBD2; v_gene: TRBV19; abundance: NA; j_gene: TRBJ2-1; CDR3nt: TGTGCCAGTAGTATTAATAGCGGGGTGGATGAGCAGTTCTTC; CDR3aa: CASSINSGVDEQFF
d_gene: NA; v_gene: TRBV19; abundance: NA; j_gene: TRBJ2-2; CDR3nt: TGTGCCAGTAGTATCGTAGATCCAAATCCGAGCACCGGGGAGCTGTTTTTT; CDR3aa: CASSIVDPNPSTGELFF
d_gene: TRBD2; v_gene: TRBV12-3/TRBV12-4; abundance: NA; j_gene: TRBJ2-5; CDR3nt: TGTGCCACGAGCGGGGGGGCAGAGACCCAGTACTTC; CDR3aa: CATSGGAETQYF
d_gene: TRBD1; v_gene: TRBV15; abundance: once; j_gene: TRBJ1-2; CDR3nt: TGTGCCACCAGCAGGGGACAGGGATATGGTGGCTACACCTTC; CDR3aa: CATSRGQGYGGYTF
d_gene: TRBD1; v_gene: TRBV4-3; abundance: NA; j_gene: TRBJ1-6; CDR3nt: TGCGCCAGCAGTTCCCAGACAGGGAATAATTCACCCCTCCACTTT; CDR3aa: CASSSQTGNNSPLHF
d_gene: TRBD1; v_gene: TRBV3-1/TRBV3-2; abundance: once; j_gene: TRBJ1-6; CDR3nt: TGTGCCAGCAGCCAAGTGCTCGGGACAGGGAGTTCACCCCTCCACTTT; CDR3aa: CASSQVLGTGSSPLHF
d_gene: NA; v_gene: TRBV6-2/TRBV6-3; abundance: NA; j_gene: TRBJ1-1; CDR3nt: TGTGCCAGCAGTTACGAGGCGAACACTGAAGCTTTCTTT; CDR3aa: CASSYEANTEAFF
d_gene: NA; v_gene: TRBV6-1; abundance: NA; j_gene: TRBJ2-2; CDR3nt: TGTGCCAGCAGTGAATTAGGGGGGAACACCGGGGAGCTGTTTTTT; CDR3aa: CASSELGGNTGELFF
d_gene: NA; v_gene: TRBV27; abundance: NA; j_gene: TRBJ1-4; CDR3nt: TGTGCCAGCAGTGGCTACAAACAGGGCCGAGTTGAAAAACTGTTTTTT; CDR3aa: CASSGYKQGRVEKLFF
d_gene: TRBD1; v_gene: TRBV3-1/TRBV3-2; abundance: NA; j_gene: TRBJ1-4; CDR3nt: TGTGCCAGCAGCCTCTCCGCAGGGACAGGGGCGAGAGGGGAAAAACTGTTTTTT; CDR3aa: CASSLSAGTGARGEKLFF
d_gene: TRBD1; v_gene: TRBV2; abundance: once; j_gene: TRBJ1-5; CDR3nt: TGTGCCAGCAGTGAAGTGGACAGGGCTCAGCCCCAGCATTTT; CDR3aa: CASSEVDRAQPQHF
d_gene: TRBD1; v_gene: TRBV5-4; abundance: NA; j_gene: TRBJ2-7; CDR3nt: TGTGCCACCCTGGAGGCAGGGGGTGGGGAGCAGTACTTC; CDR3aa: CATLEAGGGEQYF
d_gene: NA; v_gene: TRBV7-8; abundance: NA; j_gene: TRBJ1-1; CDR3nt: TGTGCCAGCAGCCCATGGACAGTGGGGGACACTGAAGCTTTCTTT; CDR3aa: CASSPWTVGDTEAFF
d_gene: TRBD1; v_gene: TRBV9; abundance: once; j_gene: TRBJ1-2; CDR3nt: TGTGCCAGCAGCCCCCGGACAGGACCAAACTATGGCTACACCTTC; CDR3aa: CASSPRTGPNYGYTF
d_gene: NA; v_gene: TRBV29-1; abundance: NA; j_gene: TRBJ1-1; CDR3nt: TGCAGCGTCCTCGGGGGGAACACTGAAGCTTTCTTT; CDR3aa: CSVLGGNTEAFF
d_gene: TRBD2; v_gene: TRBV5-1; abundance: NA; j_gene: TRBJ2-7; CDR3nt: TGCGCCAGCAGCTCAAGGACTAGCGGGGGGCTAACCTACGAGCAGTACTTC; CDR3aa: CASSSRTSGGLTYEQYF
d_gene: TRBD2; v_gene: TRBV19; abundance: NA; j_gene: TRBJ2-3; CDR3nt: TGTGCCAGTAGTTCGCGACTAGCTTCTGACACAGATACGCAGTATTTT; CDR3aa: CASSSRLASDTDTQYF
d_gene: NA; v_gene: TRBV29-1; abundance: NA; j_gene: TRBJ1-5; CDR3nt: TGCAGCGTCGGGGGGCCCCGGGGCAATCAGCCCCAGCATTTT; CDR3aa: CSVGGPRGNQPQHF
d_gene: NA; v_gene: TRBV27; abundance: NA; j_gene: TRBJ1-3; CDR3nt: TGTGCCAGCAGTCAGGGACACCCGGGGAACACCATATATTTT; CDR3aa: CASSQGHPGNTIYF
d_gene: NA; v_gene: TRBV6-5; abundance: NA; j_gene: TRBJ1-1; CDR3nt: TGTGCCAGCAGACTCCGACGGACTGAAAACACTGAAGCTTTCTTT; CDR3aa: CASRLRRTENTEAFF
d_gene: NA; v_gene: TRBV19; abundance: NA; j_gene: TRBJ1-5; CDR3nt: TGTGCCAGTAAACTTGGCAATCAGCCCCAGCATTTT; CDR3aa: CASKLGNQPQHF
d_gene: TRBD1; v_gene: TRBV6-5; abundance: NA; j_gene: TRBJ1-6; CDR3nt: TGTGCCAGCAGTTATGAAAGTGGACAGGTGGGTTCACCCCTCCACTTT; CDR3aa: CASSYESGQVGSPLHF
d_gene: NA; v_gene: TRBV25-1; abundance: NA; j_gene: TRBJ1-6; CDR3nt: TGTGCCAGCAGTGAATCAGGGCAGGCCCTGTCCCTCCACTTT; CDR3aa: CASSESGQALSLHF
d_gene: NA; v_gene: TRBV7-9; abundance: NA; j_gene: TRBJ1-1; CDR3nt: TGTGCCAGCAGCTCCGCTCTACAGTGGGACACTGAAGCTTTCTTT; CDR3aa: CASSSALQWDTEAFF
d_gene: TRBD1; v_gene: TRBV5-1; abundance: few; j_gene: TRBJ2-7; CDR3nt: TGCGCCAGCAGCAGCCGGGACAGGGGAGGCTCCTACGAGCAGTACTTC; CDR3aa: CASSSRDRGGSYEQYF
d_gene: TRBD1; v_gene: TRBV9; abundance: NA; j_gene: TRBJ1-1; CDR3nt: TGTGCCAGCAGCGACCCGGGACAGGGGGCTGAAGCTTTCTTT; CDR3aa: CASSDPGQGAEAFF
d_gene: TRBD1; v_gene: TRBV5-1; abundance: NA; j_gene: TRBJ2-5; CDR3nt: TGCGCCAGCAGACCCCGAACAGGGGCGATCCAAGAGACCCAGTACTTC; CDR3aa: CASRPRTGAIQETQYF
d_gene: NA; v_gene: TRBV7-8; abundance: NA; j_gene: TRBJ1-2; CDR3nt: TGTGCCAGCAGCTTAGCCGACAGGAACTATGGCTACACCTTC; CDR3aa: CASSLADRNYGYTF